This T cell receptor beta chain was retrieved from a study of identical twins. Study-level results: Weaker excess sharing between twins was seen in beta out-of-frame sequences. Invariant MAIT and iNKT cells are populations that could partly confound zero-insertion analyses. Models underpredicted monozygotic twin sharing of out-of-frame TCR alpha.

Each CDR3 protein is one row after TCRdb ran MiXCR on the 5' RACE reads. Of fewer than 250,000 distinct CDR3 sequences in the sample, about 7.5% were seen once. Concerning this clonotype itself: What it binds is not known.

The sample also formed part of further work on yellow fever vaccine responses in identical twins. From that study: Convergence reportedly seemed to mark part of the twins' vaccine T cell response, with personalization marking the rest.

The source is a young woman in good health. Material for sequencing was CD8+ T cells sorted from blood.

The CDR3: CALCPLPDRVDGGNQPQHF. CDR3 in DNA: TGTGCCCTCTGTCCACTTCCGGACAGGGTCGATGGTGGCAATCAGCCCCAGCATTTT. The rearrangement links TRBV2 to TRBJ1-5; TRBD1 matches 8 bases. J lost 2 bases, V lost 11 bases, and 23 bases had no gene match. Germline CDR1 is SNHLY and CDR2 is FYNNEI. The CDR3 runs to 19 residues.